A single sample gave rise to the 3 T cell receptor beta chains below, sequenced in a study of OX40 agonist ivuxolimab in advanced cancers. Only in-frame clones appear in the TCRdb table, and some are missing; sequencing was by immunoSEQ multiplex PCR. The sample lists 68,000 or so clones, around four fifths seen once, with under 13% in the top ten. The sample consisted of CD4+ or CD8+ T cells sorted from blood, taken in a trial of the OX40 agonist ivuxolimab. These receptors came from an adult with an advanced solid tumor such as melanoma, head and neck, liver or kidney cancer.

The chain joins TRBV19 to TRBJ2-3; D is uncertain. CDR3 length equals 14 residues. Germline values: CDR1 LNHDA, CDR2 SQIVND (reference sequence). V lost 5 bases, J lost 0 bases, and 9 bases lay in between. The CDR3 DNA is TGTGCCAGTAGTTCCCTTAGAAGCACAGATACGCAGTATTTT. It is translated as CASSSLRSTDTQYF.

This chain connects TRBV7-3 to TRBJ2-2; 8 bases fit TRBD1. Germline V gene sequence: CDR1 SGHTA, CDR2 FQGTGA. V trimming: 6 bases; J trimming: 7 bases; junction bases outside the gene matches: 4. The CDR3 runs 13 residues. The CDR3 loop is CASSPGQGGELFF. The CDR3 DNA reads TGTGCCAGCAGTCCTGGACAGGGCGGGGAGCTGTTTTTT.

This sequence joins TRBV2 and TRBJ2-1; D is unresolved. The germline V gene has CDR1 SNHLY and CDR2 FYNNEI. The CDR3 has 14 residues. Trimming removed 0 bases from V and 6 bases from J, with 9 bases in between. The CDR3 is CASSEASLTNEQFF. CDR3 coding DNA: TGTGCCAGCAGTGAAGCGAGCTTAACCAATGAGCAGTTCTTC.